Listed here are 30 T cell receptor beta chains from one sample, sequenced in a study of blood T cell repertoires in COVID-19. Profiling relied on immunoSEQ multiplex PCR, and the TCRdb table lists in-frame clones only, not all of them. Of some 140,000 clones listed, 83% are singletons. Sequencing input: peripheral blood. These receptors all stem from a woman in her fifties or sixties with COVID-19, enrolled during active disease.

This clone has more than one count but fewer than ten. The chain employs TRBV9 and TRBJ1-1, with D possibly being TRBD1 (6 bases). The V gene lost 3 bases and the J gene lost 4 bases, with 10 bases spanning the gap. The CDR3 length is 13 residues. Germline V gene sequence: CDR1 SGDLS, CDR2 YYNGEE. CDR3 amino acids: CASSGARGTEAFF. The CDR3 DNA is TGTGCCAGCAGCGGCGCCAGGGGCACTGAAGCTTTCTTT.

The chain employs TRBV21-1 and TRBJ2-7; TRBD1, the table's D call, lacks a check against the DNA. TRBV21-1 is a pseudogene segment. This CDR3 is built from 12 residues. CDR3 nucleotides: TGTGCCAGCAGCCCCCAGTCCTACGAGCAGTACTTC. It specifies CASSPQSYEQYF.

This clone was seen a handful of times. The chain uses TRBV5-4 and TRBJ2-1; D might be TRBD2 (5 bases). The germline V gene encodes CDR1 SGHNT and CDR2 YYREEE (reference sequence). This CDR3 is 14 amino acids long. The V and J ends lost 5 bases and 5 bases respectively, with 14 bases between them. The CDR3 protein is CASRMDSDHNEQFF. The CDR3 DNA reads TGTGCCAGCAGAATGGACTCAGATCACAATGAGCAGTTCTTC. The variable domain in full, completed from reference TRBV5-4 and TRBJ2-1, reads ETGVTQSPTHLIKTRGQQVTLRCSSQSGHNTVSWYQQALGQGPQFIFQYYREEENGRGNFPPRFSGLQFPNYSSELNVNALELDDSALYLCASRMDSDHNEQFFGPGTRLTVL.

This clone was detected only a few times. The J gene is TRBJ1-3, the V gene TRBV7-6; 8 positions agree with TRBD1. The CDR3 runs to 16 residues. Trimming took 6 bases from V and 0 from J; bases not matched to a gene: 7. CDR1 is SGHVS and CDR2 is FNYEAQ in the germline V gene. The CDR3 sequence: CASSSQGAYSGNTIYF. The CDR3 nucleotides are TGTGCCAGCAGTTCTCAGGGGGCTTACTCTGGAAACACCATATATTTT. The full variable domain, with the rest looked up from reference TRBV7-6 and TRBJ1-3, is GAGVSQSPRYKVTKRGQDVALRCDPISGHVSLYWYRQALGQGPEFLTYFNYEAQQDKSGLPNDRFSAERPEGSISTLTIQRTEQRDSAMYRCASSSQGAYSGNTIYFGEGSWLTVV.

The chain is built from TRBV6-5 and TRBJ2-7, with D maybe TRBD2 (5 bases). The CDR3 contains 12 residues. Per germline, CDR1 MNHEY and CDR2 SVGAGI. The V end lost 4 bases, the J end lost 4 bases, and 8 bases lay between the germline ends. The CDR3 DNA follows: TGTGCCAGCAGTTCGACTACGTACGAGCAGTACGTC. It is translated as CASSSTTYEQYV.

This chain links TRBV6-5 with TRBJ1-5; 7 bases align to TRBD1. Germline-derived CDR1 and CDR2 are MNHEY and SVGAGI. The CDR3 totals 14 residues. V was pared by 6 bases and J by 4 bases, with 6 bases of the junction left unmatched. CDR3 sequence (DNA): TGTGCCAGCAGGTACGACAGGGTAAATCAGCCCCAGCATTTT. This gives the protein CASRYDRVNQPQHF.

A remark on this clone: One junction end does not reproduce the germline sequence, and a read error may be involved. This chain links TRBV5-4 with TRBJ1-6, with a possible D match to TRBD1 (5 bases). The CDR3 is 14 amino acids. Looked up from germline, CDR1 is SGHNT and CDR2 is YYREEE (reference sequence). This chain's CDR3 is CANSFTRADSPLHF. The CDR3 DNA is TGTGCCAACAGCTTTACCAGGGCGGATTCACCCCTCCACTTT.

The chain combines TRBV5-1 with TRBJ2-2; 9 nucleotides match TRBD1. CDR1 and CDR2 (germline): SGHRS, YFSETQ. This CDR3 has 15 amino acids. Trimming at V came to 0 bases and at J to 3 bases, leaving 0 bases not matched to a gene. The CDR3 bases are TGCGCCAGCAGCTTGGGGACAGGGGACACCGGGGAGCTGTTTTTT. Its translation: CASSLGTGDTGELFF.

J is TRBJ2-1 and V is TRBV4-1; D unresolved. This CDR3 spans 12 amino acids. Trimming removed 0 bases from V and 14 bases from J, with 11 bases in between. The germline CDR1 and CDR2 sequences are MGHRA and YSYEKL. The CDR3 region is CASSQDLAREFF. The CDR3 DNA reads TGCGCCAGCAGCCAAGATCTGGCCCGGGAGTTCTTC.

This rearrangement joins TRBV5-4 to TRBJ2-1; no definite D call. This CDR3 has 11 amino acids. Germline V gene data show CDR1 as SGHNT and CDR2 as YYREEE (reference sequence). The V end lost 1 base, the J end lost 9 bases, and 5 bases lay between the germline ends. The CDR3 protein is CASSLSVEQFF. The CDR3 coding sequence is TGTGCCAGCAGCTTGAGCGTTGAGCAGTTCTTC.

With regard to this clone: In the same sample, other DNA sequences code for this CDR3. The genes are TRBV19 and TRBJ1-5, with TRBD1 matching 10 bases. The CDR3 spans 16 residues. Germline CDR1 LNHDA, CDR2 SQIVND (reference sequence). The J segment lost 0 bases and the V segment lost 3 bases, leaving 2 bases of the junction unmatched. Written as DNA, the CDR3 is TGTGCCAGTAGTATGAGGACAGGGGGTAGCAATCAGCCCCAGCATTTT. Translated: CASSMRTGGSNQPQHF.

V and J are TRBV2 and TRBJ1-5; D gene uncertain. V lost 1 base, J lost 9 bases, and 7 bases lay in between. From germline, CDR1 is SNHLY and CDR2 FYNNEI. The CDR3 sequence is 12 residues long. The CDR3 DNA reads TGTGCCAGCAGTGAAGATTATCGGCCCCAGCATTTT. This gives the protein CASSEDYRPQHF.

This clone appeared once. The CDR3 reads CASSLGGSTPLHF. CDR3 DNA sequence: TGTGCCAGCAGCTTAGGGGGGTCGACACCCCTCCACTTT. The gene calls are TRBV7-3 and TRBJ1-6, with D possibly matching TRBD1 (5 bases). The length of the CDR3 is 13 residues. CDR1 is SGHTA, CDR2 FQGTGA, per germline. V lost 2 bases to trimming and J lost 11 bases, with 10 bases between them.

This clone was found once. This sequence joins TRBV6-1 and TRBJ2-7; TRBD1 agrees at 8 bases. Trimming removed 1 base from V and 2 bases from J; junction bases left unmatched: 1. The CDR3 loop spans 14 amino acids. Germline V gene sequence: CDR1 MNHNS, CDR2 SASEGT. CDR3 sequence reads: CASSEGQGTYEQYF. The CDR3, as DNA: TGTGCCAGCAGTGAAGGACAGGGGACCTACGAGCAGTACTTC.

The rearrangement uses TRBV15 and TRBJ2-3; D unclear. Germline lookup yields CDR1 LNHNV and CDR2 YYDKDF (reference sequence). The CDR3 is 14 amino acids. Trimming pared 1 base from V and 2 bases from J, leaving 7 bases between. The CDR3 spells CATSRASVTDTQYF. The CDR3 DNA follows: TGTGCCACCAGCAGAGCGTCTGTCACAGATACGCAGTATTTT.

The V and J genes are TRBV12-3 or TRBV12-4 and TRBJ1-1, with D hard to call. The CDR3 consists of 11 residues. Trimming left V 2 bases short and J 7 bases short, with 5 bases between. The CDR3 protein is CASSLYGEAFF. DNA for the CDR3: TGTGCCAGCAGTTTATACGGTGAAGCTTTCTTT.

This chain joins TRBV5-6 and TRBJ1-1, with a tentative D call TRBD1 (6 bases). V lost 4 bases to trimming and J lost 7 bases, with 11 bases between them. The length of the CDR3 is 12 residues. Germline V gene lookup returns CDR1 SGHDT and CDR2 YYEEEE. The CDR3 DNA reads TGTGCCAGCAGCCCCGGACAGAGTGAAGCTTTCTTT. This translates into CASSPGQSEAFF.

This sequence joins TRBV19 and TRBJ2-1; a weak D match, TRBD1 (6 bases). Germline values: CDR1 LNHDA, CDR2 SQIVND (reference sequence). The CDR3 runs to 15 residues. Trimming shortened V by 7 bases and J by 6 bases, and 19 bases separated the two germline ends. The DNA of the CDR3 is TGTGCCAGTACCCTGGGGGCGTCTGGGCTCAATGAGCAGTTCTTC. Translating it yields CASTLGASGLNEQFF.

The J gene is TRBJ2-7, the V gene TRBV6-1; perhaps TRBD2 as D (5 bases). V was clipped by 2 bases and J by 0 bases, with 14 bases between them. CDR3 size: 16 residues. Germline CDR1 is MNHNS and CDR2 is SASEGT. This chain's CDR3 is CASSERGQIFSYEQYF. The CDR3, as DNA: TGTGCCAGCAGTGAACGCGGGCAGATCTTCTCCTACGAGCAGTACTTC.

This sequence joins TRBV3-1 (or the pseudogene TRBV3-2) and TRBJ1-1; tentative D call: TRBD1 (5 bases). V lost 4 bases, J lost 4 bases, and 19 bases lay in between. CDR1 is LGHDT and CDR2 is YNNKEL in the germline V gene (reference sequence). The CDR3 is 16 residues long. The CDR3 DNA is TGTGCCAGCAGCCCGAGGGTCCGGGGGTGGGGCACTGAAGCTTTCTTT. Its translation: CASSPRVRGWGTEAFF.

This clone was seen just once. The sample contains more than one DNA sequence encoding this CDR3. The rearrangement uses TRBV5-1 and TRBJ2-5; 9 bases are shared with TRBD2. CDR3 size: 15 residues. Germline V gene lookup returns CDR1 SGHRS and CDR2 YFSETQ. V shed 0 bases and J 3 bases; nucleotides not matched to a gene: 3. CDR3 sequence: CASSLVLAGEETQYF. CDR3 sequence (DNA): TGCGCCAGCAGCTTGGTTTTAGCGGGGGAAGAGACCCAGTACTTC. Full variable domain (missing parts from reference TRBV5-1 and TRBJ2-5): KAGVTQTPRYLIKTRGQQVTLSCSPISGHRSVSWYQQTPGQGLQFLFEYFSETQRNKGNFPGRFSGRQFSNSRSEMNVSTLELGDSALYLCASSLVLAGEETQYFGPGTRLLVL.

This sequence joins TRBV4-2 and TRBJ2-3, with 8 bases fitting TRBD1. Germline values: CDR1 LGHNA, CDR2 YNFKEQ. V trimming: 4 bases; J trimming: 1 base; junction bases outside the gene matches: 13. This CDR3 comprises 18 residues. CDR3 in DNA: TGTGCCAGCAGCCGACCCGAGGACCCAGGGGGCGGCACAGATACGCAGTATTTT. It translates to CASSRPEDPGGGTDTQYF.

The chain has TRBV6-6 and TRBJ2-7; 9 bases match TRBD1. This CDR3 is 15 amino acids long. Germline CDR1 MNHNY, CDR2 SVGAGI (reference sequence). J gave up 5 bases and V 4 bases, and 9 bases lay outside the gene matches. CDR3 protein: CASSSGTGRPDEQYF. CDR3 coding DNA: TGTGCCAGCAGTTCCGGGACAGGGAGACCGGACGAGCAGTACTTC.

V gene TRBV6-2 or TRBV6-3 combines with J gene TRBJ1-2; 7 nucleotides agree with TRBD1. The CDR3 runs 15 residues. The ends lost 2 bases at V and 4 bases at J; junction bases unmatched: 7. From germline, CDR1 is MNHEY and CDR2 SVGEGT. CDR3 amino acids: CASSYGTDLIYGYTF. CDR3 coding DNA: TGTGCCAGCAGTTACGGGACAGACCTCATCTATGGCTACACCTTC.

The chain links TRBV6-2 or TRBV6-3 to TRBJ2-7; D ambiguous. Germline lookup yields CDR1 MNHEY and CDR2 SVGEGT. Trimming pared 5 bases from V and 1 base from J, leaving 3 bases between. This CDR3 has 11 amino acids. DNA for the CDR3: TGTGCCAGCAGTCCGTCCTACGAGCAGTACTTC. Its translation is CASSPSYEQYF.

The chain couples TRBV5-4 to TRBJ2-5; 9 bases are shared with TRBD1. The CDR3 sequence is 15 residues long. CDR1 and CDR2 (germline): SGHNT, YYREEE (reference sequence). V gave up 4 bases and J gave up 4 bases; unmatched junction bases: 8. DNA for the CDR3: TGTGCCAGCAGCCAAGGGACAGGGAGGTCAGAGACCCAGTACTTC. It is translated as CASSQGTGRSETQYF.

CDR3 DNA sequence: TGCGCCAGCAGCTTGGCAGGGCAGGGGATCACTAATGAAAAACTGTTTTTT. Translated, it gives CASSLAGQGITNEKLFF. The chain has TRBV5-1 and TRBJ1-4; D might be TRBD1 (6 bases). Germline V gene sequence: CDR1 SGHRS, CDR2 YFSETQ. The CDR3 runs to 17 residues. Trimming left V 0 bases short and J 2 bases short, with 14 bases between.

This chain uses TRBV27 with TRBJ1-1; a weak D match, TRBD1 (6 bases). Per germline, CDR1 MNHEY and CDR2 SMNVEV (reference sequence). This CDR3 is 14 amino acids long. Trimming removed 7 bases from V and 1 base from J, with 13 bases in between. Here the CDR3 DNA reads TGTGCCAGCAAACTACAGGGAACGAACACTGAAGCTTTCTTT. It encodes CASKLQGTNTEAFF.

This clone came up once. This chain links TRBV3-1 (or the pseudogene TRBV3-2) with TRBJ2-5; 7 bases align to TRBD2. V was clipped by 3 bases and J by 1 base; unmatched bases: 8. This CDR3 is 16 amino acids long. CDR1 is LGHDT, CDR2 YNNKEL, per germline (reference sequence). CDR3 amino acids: CASSQGLGGGQETQYF. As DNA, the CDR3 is TGTGCCAGCAGCCAGGGGTTGGGCGGGGGCCAAGAGACCCAGTACTTC.

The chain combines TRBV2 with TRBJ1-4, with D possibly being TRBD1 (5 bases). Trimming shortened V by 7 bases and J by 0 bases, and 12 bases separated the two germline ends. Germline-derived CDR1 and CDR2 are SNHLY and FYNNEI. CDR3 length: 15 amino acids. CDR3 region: CASITGTTTNEKLFF. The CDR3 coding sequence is TGTGCCAGCATTACAGGAACTACAACTAATGAAAAACTGTTTTTT.